The following is a T cell receptor (beta chain) sequence with its context. TCRdb's table, derived via immunoSEQ multiplex PCR, lists solely in-frame clones and lacks some. Among about 19,000 clones listed, more than 65% were seen once. These data originate in a study of T cells and Merkel cell carcinoma outcomes. The V and J ends lost 4 bases and 1 base respectively, with 4 bases between them. The CDR3 spans 12 residues. Germline V gene data show CDR1 as SEHNR and CDR2 as FQNEAQ (reference sequence). This chain links TRBV7-9 with TRBJ1-1; D call uncertain. This sequence originates from a human donor with Merkel cell carcinoma. Sequencing was performed on tumor tissue from Merkel cell carcinoma. Here the CDR3 reads CASSYGNTEAFF. The CDR3 DNA follows: TGTGCCAGCAGCTACGGGAACACTGAAGCTTTCTTT.